These T cell receptor beta chains were read from a single sample in a study of PD-1 blockade in classical Hodgkin lymphoma. Clones were read by immunoSEQ multiplex PCR, and TCRdb kept only the in-frame ones, dropping some. The sample lists roughly 15,000 clones, about 80% occurring once. The source material was peripheral blood mononuclear cells (PBMCs), sampled at baseline. Every receptor here comes from a human donor with classical Hodgkin lymphoma. The CDR3 runs from the conserved cysteine through the conserved F or W. A D gene is named only where the DNA matches it firmly. Clone size is stated in some rows and not others, as once, few, many or a class when expanded.

v_gene	j_gene	d_gene	abundance	CDR3aa	CDR3nt
TRBV18	TRBJ2-7	-	-	CASSPPVRGGEQYF	TGTGCCAGCTCACCACCTGTTCGAGGGGGCGAGCAGTACTTC
TRBV7-9	TRBJ2-7	TRBD1	-	CASSPSDRADEQYF	TGTGCCAGCAGCCCCTCCGACAGGGCTGACGAGCAGTACTTC
TRBV11-2	TRBJ1-4	-	-	CASSVGGTNEKLFF	TGTGCCAGCAGCGTGGGGGGAACTAATGAAAAACTGTTTTTT
TRBV6-1	TRBJ2-2	-	-	CASSDRILVSSGTGELFF	TGTGCCAGCAGTGACCGCATCCTAGTTTCCTCGGGCACCGGGGAGCTGTTTTTT
TRBV19	TRBJ2-2	-	-	CASTDPYTGELFF	TGTGCCAGCACTGACCCGTACACCGGGGAGCTGTTTTTT
TRBV9	TRBJ2-7	-	-	CASSASGAYEQYF	TGTGCCAGCAGCGCTTCGGGGGCATACGAGCAGTACTTC
TRBV6-5	TRBJ2-7	TRBD1	few	CASSLDRGLYEQYF	TGTGCCAGCAGCCTGGACAGGGGGCTCTACGAGCAGTACTTC
TRBV11-2	TRBJ2-7	TRBD1	-	CASSFGRDRVTYEQYF	TGTGCCAGCAGCTTTGGTCGGGACAGGGTGACCTACGAGCAGTACTTC
TRBV28	TRBJ2-7	TRBD2	medium-sized	CASSSGGYEQYF	TGTGCCAGCAGTTCGGGGGGATACGAGCAGTACTTC
TRBV28	TRBJ1-2	-	-	CASSLRALNYGYTF	TGTGCCAGCAGTCTTAGGGCCCTTAACTATGGCTACACCTTC
TRBV2	TRBJ2-3	TRBD2	-	CASGGTRASGGSTDTQYF	TGTGCCAGCGGAGGAACACGGGCTAGCGGGGGTAGCACAGATACGCAGTATTTT
TRBV5-1	TRBJ2-3	-	-	CASSLGETYTDTQYF	TGCGCCAGCAGCTTGGGGGAAACTTACACAGATACGCAGTATTTT
TRBV5-1	TRBJ1-1	-	-	CASSASGTPNTEAFF	TGCGCCAGCAGCGCGTCCGGGACACCGAACACTGAAGCTTTCTTT
TRBV27	TRBJ2-7	-	-	CASSRRPGPSYEQYF	TGTGCCAGCAGTCGAAGACCGGGACCAAGTTACGAGCAGTACTTC
TRBV7-2	TRBJ2-5	-	-	CASSLGLQEGETQYF	TGTGCCAGCAGCTTAGGGCTCCAAGAGGGGGAGACCCAGTACTTC
TRBV13	TRBJ1-2	-	-	CASSLFDEAPTNYGYTF	TGTGCCAGCAGCTTGTTTGACGAGGCGCCGACTAACTATGGCTACACCTTC
TRBV5-1	TRBJ2-7	-	once	CASSSEPNSYEQYF	TGCGCCAGCAGCTCAGAACCCAACTCCTACGAGCAGTACTTC
TRBV5-1	TRBJ2-5	TRBD2	-	CASSLNAGGETQYF	TGCGCCAGCAGCTTGAACGCGGGAGGGGAGACCCAGTACTTC
TRBV5-5	TRBJ1-2	TRBD1	-	CASSLLGEGAKGYTF	TGTGCCAGCAGCTTACTAGGGGAGGGGGCGAAAGGCTACACCTTC
TRBV27	TRBJ2-5	TRBD2	-	CASSRGVGRETQYF	TGTGCCAGCTCCCGGGGGGTAGGCCGGGAGACCCAGTACTTC
TRBV7-9	TRBJ1-3	-	-	CASSFRGNGNTIYF	TGTGCCAGCAGCTTCCGGGGGAATGGAAACACCATATATTTT
TRBV11-2	TRBJ2-2	TRBD2	-	CASSQSGNAGELFF	TGTGCCAGCAGCCAAAGCGGGAACGCCGGGGAGCTGTTTTTT
TRBV5-1	TRBJ2-6	-	-	CASSLAGLPISGANVLTF	TGCGCCAGCAGCTTGGCCGGGCTCCCTATCTCTGGGGCCAACGTCCTGACTTTC
TRBV2	TRBJ1-2	-	few	CASSVQLANYGYTF	TGTGCCAGCAGTGTACAGTTAGCTAACTATGGCTACACCTTC
TRBV7-1	TRBJ2-7	-	-	CASSLLVSISKEQYF	TGTGCCAGCAGCTTATTGGTGTCTATCTCTAAGGAGCAGTACTTC
TRBV4-1	TRBJ2-3	-	-	CASSLGPGHITDTQYF	TGCGCCAGCAGCCTCGGTCCGGGACATATCACAGATACGCAGTATTTT
TRBV28	TRBJ2-2	-	few	CASSFARGSRAGELFF	TGTGCCAGCAGTTTTGCGAGGGGGTCTCGCGCCGGGGAGCTGTTTTTT
TRBV18	TRBJ1-2	-	once	CASSPLGREFNYGYTF	TGTGCCAGCTCACCTTTAGGCAGGGAGTTTAACTATGGCTACACCTTC
TRBV2	TRBJ2-2	-	-	CASSEVPLNTGELFF	TGTGCCAGCAGTGAAGTTCCACTAAACACCGGGGAGCTGTTTTTT
TRBV27	TRBJ1-4	-	once	CASSPTGLLTNEKLFF	TGTGCCAGCAGCCCGACAGGTCTTTTAACTAATGAAAAACTGTTTTTT
TRBV5-1	TRBJ2-1	-	-	CASSLQDIYNEQFF	TGCGCCAGCAGCTTGCAGGACATCTACAATGAGCAGTTCTTC
TRBV18	TRBJ2-7	TRBD1	-	CASSLLMTGTYEQYF	TGTGCCAGCTCCCTACTAATGACAGGGACCTACGAGCAGTACTTC
TRBV11-1	TRBJ1-1	-	once	CASSLRRYTEAFF	TGTGCCAGCAGCTTGCGCAGATACACTGAAGCTTTCTTT
TRBV5-1	TRBJ1-1	-	-	CASSLGGVENEAFF	TGCGCCAGCAGTTTGGGAGGGGTAGAAAATGAAGCTTTCTTT
TRBV4-1	TRBJ1-2	-	-	CASSQERGNYGYTF	TGCGCCAGCAGCCAAGAGCGGGGTAACTATGGCTACACCTTC
TRBV7-2	TRBJ2-5	TRBD1	-	CASSFNRGPEGETQYF	TGTGCCAGCAGTTTCAACAGGGGACCCGAGGGGGAGACCCAGTACTTC
TRBV5-1	TRBJ2-2	-	-	CASSFYLPTSSSGELFF	TGCGCCAGCAGCTTTTACCTTCCTACTAGTTCTTCCGGGGAGCTGTTTTTT
TRBV15	TRBJ2-3	-	-	CATKAFGGDTQYF	TGTGCCACCAAGGCCTTCGGAGGAGATACGCAGTATTTT
TRBV27	TRBJ2-3	-	-	CASSLYRLGTDTQYF	TGTGCCAGCAGTCTCTACAGACTGGGCACAGATACGCAGTATTTT
TRBV27	TRBJ2-3	TRBD2	-	CASSSPAGQGLAGADTQYF	TGTGCCAGCAGTTCCCCGGCAGGGCAGGGACTAGCGGGAGCAGATACGCAGTATTTT
TRBV7-6	TRBJ2-3	-	-	CASSLPRLETDTQYF	TGTGCCAGCAGCCTCCCTAGACTAGAGACAGATACGCAGTATTTT
TRBV27	TRBJ1-5	-	-	CASSPGHFFQPQHF	TGTGCCAGCAGTCCAGGGCATTTCTTTCAGCCCCAGCATTTT
TRBV28	TRBJ2-2	-	-	CASRSDRSNTGELFF	TGTGCCAGCAGGTCTGACAGGTCGAACACCGGGGAGCTGTTTTTT
TRBV2	TRBJ1-1	TRBD1	-	CASSETGGRNTEAFF	TGTGCCAGCAGTGAGACAGGGGGAAGGAACACTGAAGCTTTCTTT
TRBV19	TRBJ2-4	TRBD1	-	CASSSGTGGYERAKNIQYF	TGTGCCAGTAGTTCCGGGACAGGGGGATATGAGAGAGCCAAAAACATTCAGTACTTC
TRBV5-1	TRBJ1-4	-	-	CASSLVSGAHEKLFF	TGCGCCAGCAGCTTGGTATCAGGGGCGCATGAAAAACTGTTTTTT
TRBV28	TRBJ2-1	TRBD2	once	CASSPLAGPYNEQFF	TGTGCCAGCAGTCCGCTAGCGGGCCCTTACAATGAGCAGTTCTTC